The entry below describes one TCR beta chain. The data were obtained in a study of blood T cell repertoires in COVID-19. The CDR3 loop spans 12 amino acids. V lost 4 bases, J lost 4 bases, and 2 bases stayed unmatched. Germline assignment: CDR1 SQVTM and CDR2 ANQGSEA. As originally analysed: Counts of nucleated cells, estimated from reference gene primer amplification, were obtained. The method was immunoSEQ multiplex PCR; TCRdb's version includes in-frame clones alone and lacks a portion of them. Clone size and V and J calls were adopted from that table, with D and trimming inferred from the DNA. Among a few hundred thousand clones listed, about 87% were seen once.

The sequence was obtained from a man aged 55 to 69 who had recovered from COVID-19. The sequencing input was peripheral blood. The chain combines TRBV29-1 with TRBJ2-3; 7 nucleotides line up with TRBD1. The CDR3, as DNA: TGCAGCGTTGCCACAGGGGCAGATACGCAGTATTTT. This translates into CSVATGADTQYF.